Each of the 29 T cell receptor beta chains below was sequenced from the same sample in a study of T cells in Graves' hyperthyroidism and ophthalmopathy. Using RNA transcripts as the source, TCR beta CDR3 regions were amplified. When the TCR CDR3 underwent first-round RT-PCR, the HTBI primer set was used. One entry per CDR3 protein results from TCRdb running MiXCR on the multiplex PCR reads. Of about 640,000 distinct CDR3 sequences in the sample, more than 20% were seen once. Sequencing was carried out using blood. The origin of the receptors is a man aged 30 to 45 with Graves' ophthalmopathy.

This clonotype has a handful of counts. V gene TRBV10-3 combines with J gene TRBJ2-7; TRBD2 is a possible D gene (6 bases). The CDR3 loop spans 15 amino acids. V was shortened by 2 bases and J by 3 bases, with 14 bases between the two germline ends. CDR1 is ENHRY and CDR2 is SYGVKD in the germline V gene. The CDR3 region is CAISEVEGARYEQYF. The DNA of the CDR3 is TGTGCCATCAGTGAGGTGGAGGGCGCCCGCTACGAGCAGTACTTC.

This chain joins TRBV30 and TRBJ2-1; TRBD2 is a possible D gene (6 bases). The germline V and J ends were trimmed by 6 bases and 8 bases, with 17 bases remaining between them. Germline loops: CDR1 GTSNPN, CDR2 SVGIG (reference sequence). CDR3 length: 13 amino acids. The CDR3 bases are TGTGCCTGTCTACGCGGCGGGGACCATGAGCAGTTCTTC. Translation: CACLRGGDHEQFF.

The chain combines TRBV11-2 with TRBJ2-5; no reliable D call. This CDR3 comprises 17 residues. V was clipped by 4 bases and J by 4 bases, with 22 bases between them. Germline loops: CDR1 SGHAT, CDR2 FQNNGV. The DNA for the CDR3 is TGTGCCAGCAGCTCGGTATGGCAGGTTGGTGTAGGAGAGACCCAGTACTTC. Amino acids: CASSSVWQVGVGETQYF.

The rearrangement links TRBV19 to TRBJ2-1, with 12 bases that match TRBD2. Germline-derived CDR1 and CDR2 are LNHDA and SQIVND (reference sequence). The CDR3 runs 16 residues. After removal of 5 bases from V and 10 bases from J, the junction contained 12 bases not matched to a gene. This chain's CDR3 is CASSFGTSGRIWEQFF. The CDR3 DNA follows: TGTGCCAGTAGTTTCGGTACTAGCGGGAGGATCTGGGAGCAGTTCTTC.

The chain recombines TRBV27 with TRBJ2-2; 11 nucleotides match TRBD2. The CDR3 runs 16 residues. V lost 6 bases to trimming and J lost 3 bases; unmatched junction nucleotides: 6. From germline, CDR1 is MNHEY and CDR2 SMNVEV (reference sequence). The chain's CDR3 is CASRILAGGDTGELFF. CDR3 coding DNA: TGTGCCAGCAGGATTCTAGCGGGAGGCGACACCGGGGAGCTGTTTTTT.

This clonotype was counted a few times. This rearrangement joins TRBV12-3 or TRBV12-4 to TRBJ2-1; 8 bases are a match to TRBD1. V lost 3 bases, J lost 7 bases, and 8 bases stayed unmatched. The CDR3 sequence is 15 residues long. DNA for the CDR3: TGTGCCAGCAGTTTCGGACAGGGTGTTTTGAATGAGCAGTTCTTC. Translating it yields CASSFGQGVLNEQFF.

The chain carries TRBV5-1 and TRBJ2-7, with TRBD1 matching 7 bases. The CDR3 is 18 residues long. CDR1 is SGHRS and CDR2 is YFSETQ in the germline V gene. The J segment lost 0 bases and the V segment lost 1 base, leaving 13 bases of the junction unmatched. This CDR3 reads CASSLQVAVGTASYEQYF. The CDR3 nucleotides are TGCGCCAGCAGCTTGCAAGTCGCGGTCGGGACAGCCTCCTACGAGCAGTACTTC. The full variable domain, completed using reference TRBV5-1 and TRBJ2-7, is KAGVTQTPRYLIKTRGQQVTLSCSPISGHRSVSWYQQTPGQGLQFLFEYFSETQRNKGNFPGRFSGRQFSNSRSEMNVSTLELGDSALYLCASSLQVAVGTASYEQYFGPGTRLTVT.

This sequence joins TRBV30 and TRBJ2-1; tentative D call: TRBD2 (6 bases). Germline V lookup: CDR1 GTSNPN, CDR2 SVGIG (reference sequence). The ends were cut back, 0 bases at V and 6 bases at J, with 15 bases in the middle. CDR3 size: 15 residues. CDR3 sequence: CAWSVFSGAGNEQFF. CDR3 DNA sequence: TGTGCCTGGAGTGTTTTTTCGGGAGCAGGCAATGAGCAGTTCTTC.

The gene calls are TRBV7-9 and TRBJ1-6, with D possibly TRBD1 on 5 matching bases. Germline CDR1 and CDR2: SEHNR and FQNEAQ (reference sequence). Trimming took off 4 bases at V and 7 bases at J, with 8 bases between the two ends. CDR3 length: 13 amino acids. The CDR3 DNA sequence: TGTGCCAGCAGCTCCGGGGGGAATTCACCCCTCCACTTT. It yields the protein CASSSGGNSPLHF.

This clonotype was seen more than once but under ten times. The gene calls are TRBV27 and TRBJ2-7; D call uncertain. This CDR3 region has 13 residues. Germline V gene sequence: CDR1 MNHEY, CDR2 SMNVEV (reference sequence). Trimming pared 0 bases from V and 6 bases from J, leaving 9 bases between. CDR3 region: CASSLSPFAEQYF. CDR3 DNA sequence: TGTGCCAGCAGTTTATCCCCCTTCGCCGAGCAGTACTTC.

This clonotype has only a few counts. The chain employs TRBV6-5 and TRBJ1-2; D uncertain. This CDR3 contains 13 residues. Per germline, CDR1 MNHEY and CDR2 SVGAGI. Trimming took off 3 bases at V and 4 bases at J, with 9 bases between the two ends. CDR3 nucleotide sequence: TGTGCCAGCAGTTATGGCCAGCTCTATGGCTACACCTTC. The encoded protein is CASSYGQLYGYTF.

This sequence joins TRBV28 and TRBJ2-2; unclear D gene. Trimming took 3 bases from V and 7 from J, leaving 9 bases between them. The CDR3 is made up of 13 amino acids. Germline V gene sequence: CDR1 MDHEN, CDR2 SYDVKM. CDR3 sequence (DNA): TGTGCCAGCAGTTTGAGGCAGGACGGGGAGCTGTTTTTT. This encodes CASSLRQDGELFF.

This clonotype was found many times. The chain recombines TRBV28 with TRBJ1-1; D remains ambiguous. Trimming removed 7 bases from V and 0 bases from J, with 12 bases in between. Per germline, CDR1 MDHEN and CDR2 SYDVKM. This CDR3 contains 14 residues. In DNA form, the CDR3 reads TGTGCCAGCAAGGAGGGCCCTATGAACACTGAAGCTTTCTTT. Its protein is CASKEGPMNTEAFF.

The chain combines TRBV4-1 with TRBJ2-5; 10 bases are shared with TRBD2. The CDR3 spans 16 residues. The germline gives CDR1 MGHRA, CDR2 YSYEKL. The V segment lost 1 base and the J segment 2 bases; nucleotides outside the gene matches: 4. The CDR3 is CASSQGRTSGQETQYF. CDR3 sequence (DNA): TGCGCCAGCAGCCAAGGTCGGACTAGCGGTCAAGAGACCCAGTACTTC.

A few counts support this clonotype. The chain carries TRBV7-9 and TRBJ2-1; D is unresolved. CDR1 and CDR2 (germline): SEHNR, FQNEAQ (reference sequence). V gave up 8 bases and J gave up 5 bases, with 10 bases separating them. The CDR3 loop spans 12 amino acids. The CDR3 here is CASSARDNEQFF. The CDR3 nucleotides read TGTGCCAGCTCCGCAAGGGACAATGAGCAGTTCTTC.

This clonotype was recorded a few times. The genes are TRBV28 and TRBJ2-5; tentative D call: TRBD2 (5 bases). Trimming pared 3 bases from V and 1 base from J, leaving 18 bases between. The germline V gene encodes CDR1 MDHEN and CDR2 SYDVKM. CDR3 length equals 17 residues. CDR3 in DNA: TGTGCCAGCAGTTTCCTAGCCGGGATAGGCGGCCAAGAGACCCAGTACTTC. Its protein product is CASSFLAGIGGQETQYF.

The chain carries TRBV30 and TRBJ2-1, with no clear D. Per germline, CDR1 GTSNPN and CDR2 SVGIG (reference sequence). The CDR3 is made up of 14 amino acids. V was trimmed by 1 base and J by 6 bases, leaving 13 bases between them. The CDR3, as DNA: TGTGCCTGGAGTGATGGGAATGGAATCAATGAGCAGTTCTTC. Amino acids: CAWSDGNGINEQFF.

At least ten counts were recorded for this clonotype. This CDR3 reads CASSQGPSTDTQYF. The CDR3 region has the DNA TGCGCCAGCAGCCAAGGACCTAGCACAGATACGCAGTATTTT. V is TRBV4-1 and J is TRBJ2-3; D not certain. This CDR3 comprises 14 residues. Trimming removed 1 base at V and 0 bases at J, with 5 bases between. Germline V CDR1 and CDR2: MGHRA, YSYEKL.

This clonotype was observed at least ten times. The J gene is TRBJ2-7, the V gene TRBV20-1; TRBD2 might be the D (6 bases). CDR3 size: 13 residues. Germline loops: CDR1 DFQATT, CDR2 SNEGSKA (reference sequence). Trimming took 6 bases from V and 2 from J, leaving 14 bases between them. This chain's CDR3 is CSATGTPTYEQYF. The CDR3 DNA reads TGCAGTGCCACCGGGACTCCAACCTACGAGCAGTACTTC.

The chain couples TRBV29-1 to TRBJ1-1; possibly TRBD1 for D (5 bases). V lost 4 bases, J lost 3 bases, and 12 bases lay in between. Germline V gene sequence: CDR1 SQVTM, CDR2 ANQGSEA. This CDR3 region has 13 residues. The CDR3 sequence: CSVASPGDTEAFF. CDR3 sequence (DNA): TGCAGCGTTGCATCTCCGGGGGACACTGAAGCTTTCTTT.

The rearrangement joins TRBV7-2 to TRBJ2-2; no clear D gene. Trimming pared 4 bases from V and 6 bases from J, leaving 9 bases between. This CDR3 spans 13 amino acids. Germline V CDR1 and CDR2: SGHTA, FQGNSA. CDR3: CASSSTLSGELFF. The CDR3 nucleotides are TGTGCCAGCAGCTCGACTTTGTCCGGGGAGCTGTTTTTT.

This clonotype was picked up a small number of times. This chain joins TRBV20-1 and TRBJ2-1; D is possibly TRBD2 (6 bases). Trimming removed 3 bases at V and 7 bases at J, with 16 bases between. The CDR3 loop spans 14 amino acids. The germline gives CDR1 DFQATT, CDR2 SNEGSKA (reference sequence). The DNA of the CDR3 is TGCAGTGCTAGGAGGCCAATAGGAGGGAATGAGCAGTTCTTC. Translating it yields CSARRPIGGNEQFF.

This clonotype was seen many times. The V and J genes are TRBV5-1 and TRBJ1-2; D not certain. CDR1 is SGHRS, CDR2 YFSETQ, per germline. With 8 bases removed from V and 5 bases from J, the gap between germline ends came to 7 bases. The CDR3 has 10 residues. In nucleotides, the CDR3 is TGCGCCAGTCACGGATATGGCTACACCTTC. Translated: CASHGYGYTF.

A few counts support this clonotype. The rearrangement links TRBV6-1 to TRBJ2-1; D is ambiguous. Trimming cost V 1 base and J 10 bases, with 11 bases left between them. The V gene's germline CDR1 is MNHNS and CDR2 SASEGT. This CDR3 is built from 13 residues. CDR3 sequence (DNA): TGTGCCAGCAGTGAAGGGGGAACGCCCGAGCAGTTCTTC. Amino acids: CASSEGGTPEQFF.

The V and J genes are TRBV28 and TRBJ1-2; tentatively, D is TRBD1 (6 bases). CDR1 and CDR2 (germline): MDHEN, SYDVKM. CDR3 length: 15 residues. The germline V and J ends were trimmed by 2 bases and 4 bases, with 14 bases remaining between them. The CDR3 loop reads CASSLPGAMIYGYTF. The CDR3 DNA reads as TGTGCCAGCAGTTTACCAGGGGCTATGATCTATGGCTACACCTTC.

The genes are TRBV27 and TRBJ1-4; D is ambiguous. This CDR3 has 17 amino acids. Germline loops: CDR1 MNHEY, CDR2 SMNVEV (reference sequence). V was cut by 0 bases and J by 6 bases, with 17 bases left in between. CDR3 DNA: TGTGCCAGCAGTTTATCTTCGGGAGATTTGGGATATGAAAAACTGTTTTTT. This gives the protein CASSLSSGDLGYEKLFF.

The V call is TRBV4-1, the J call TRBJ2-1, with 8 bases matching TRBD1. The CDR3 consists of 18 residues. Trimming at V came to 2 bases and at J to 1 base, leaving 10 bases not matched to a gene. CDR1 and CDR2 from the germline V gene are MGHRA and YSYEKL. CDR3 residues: CASSQRDRGQGSYNEQFF. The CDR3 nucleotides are TGCGCCAGCAGCCAACGAGATAGAGGACAGGGTTCCTACAATGAGCAGTTCTTC.

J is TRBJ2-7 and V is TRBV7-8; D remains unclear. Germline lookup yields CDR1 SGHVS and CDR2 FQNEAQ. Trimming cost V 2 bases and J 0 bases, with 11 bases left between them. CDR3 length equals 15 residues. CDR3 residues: CASSLRQEASYEQYF. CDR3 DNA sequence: TGTGCCAGCAGCTTAAGGCAGGAAGCCTCCTACGAGCAGTACTTC.

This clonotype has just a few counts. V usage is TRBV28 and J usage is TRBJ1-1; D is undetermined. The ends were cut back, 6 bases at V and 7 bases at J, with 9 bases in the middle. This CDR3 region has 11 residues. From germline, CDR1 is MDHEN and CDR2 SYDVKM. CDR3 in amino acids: CASSPRDEAFF. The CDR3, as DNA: TGTGCCAGCAGCCCCCGGGATGAAGCTTTCTTT.